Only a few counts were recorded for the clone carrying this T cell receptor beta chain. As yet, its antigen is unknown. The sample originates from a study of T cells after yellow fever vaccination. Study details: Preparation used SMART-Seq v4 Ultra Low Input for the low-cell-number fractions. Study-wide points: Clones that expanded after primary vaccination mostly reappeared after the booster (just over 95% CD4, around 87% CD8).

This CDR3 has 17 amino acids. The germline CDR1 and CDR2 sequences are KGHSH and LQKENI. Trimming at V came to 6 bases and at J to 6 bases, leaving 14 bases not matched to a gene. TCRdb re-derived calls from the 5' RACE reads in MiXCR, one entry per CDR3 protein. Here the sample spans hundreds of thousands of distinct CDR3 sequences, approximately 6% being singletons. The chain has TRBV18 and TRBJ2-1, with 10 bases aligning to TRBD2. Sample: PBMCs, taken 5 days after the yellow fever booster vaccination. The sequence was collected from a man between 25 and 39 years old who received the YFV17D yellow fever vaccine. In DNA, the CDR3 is TGTGCCAGCTCTAATGGGCTAGCGGGAGTAATGGGCAATGAGCAGTTCTTC. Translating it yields CASSNGLAGVMGNEQFF.